The 32 T cell receptor beta chains presented below share a single source sample, sequenced in a study of cytotoxic CD8 clonotypes in ibrutinib-treated CLL. Libraries were prepared by immunoSEQ multiplex PCR; TCRdb keeps only in-frame clonotypes and omits some of them. The sample includes some 120,000 clones, 58% of them seen just once. The specimen was PBMCs, collected after 24 months of ibrutinib treatment. The receptors here all came from a human donor with chronic lymphocytic leukemia.

The rearrangement uses TRBV30 and TRBJ2-3, with TRBD1 as a possible D gene (5 bases). Germline assignment: CDR1 GTSNPN and CDR2 SVGIG (reference sequence). CDR3 length: 17 amino acids. V lost 0 bases to trimming and J lost 2 bases, with 18 bases between them. CDR3 nucleotides: TGTGCCTGGAGTGTACGGGCGACAGTCGCAACCACAGATACGCAGTATTTT. Translated: CAWSVRATVATTDTQYF.

V and J are TRBV28 and TRBJ2-7; 9 bases match TRBD2. V was pared by 8 bases and J by 1 base, with 9 bases of the junction left unmatched. Germline loops: CDR1 MDHEN, CDR2 SYDVKM. CDR3 size: 15 residues. This CDR3 reads CASRPVAGVSYEQYF. In DNA form, the CDR3 reads TGTGCCAGCCGCCCGGTAGCGGGGGTTTCCTACGAGCAGTACTTC.

V usage is TRBV6-6 and J usage is TRBJ1-1, with a weak D call TRBD1 (6 bases). The V gene's germline CDR1 is MNHNY and CDR2 SVGAGI (reference sequence). Trimming removed 6 bases at V and 1 base at J, with 12 bases between. The CDR3 contains 14 residues. The DNA for the CDR3 is TGTGCCAGCAGGCCTCAGGGGCCGAACACTGAAGCTTTCTTT. This gives the protein CASRPQGPNTEAFF.

This clone was seen only once. The chain couples TRBV27 to TRBJ1-4, with 9 positions matching TRBD1. V lost 4 bases, J lost 6 bases, and 3 bases stayed unmatched. This CDR3 comprises 14 residues. Germline V lookup: CDR1 MNHEY, CDR2 SMNVEV (reference sequence). As DNA, the CDR3 is TGTGCCAGCAGTTCAGGACAGGGGTATGAAAAACTGTTTTTT. Amino acids: CASSSGQGYEKLFF.

V is TRBV27 and J is TRBJ2-5, with no clear D. Germline assignment: CDR1 MNHEY and CDR2 SMNVEV (reference sequence). The CDR3 runs 15 residues. V lost 7 bases and J 0 bases, leaving 15 bases between the germline ends. The CDR3 is CASTPTWAHQETQYF. In DNA, the CDR3 is TGTGCCAGCACCCCAACATGGGCCCACCAAGAGACCCAGTACTTC.

This clone was observed a few times. The CDR3 sequence is CASSPGGVPEQYF. CDR3 nucleotides: TGTGCCAGCAGCCCGGGGGGGGTCCCCGAGCAGTACTTC. V is TRBV7-6 and J is TRBJ2-7, with 8 bases identical to TRBD2. The CDR3 has 13 residues. The V gene's germline CDR1 is SGHVS and CDR2 FNYEAQ. V lost 5 bases to trimming and J lost 6 bases; unmatched junction nucleotides: 6.

The V and J genes are TRBV29-1 and TRBJ1-2, with TRBD1 matching over 8 bases. Trimming removed 6 bases from V and 3 bases from J; junction bases left unmatched: 3. The CDR3 extends over 12 amino acids. Germline loops: CDR1 SQVTM, CDR2 ANQGSEA. For the CDR3, the DNA is TGCAGCGTCTTGGACAGGGACTATGGCTACACCTTC. Translation: CSVLDRDYGYTF.

The J gene is TRBJ1-6, the V gene TRBV9, with 9 bases aligning to TRBD1. The V and J ends lost 4 bases and 7 bases, in that order; junction bases with no gene match: 6. The CDR3 consists of 15 residues. Per germline, CDR1 SGDLS and CDR2 YYNGEE. CDR3 region: CASSPGQGGNSPLHF. The CDR3 DNA reads as TGTGCCAGCAGCCCGGGACAGGGTGGCAATTCACCCCTCCACTTT.

The chain couples TRBV7-2 to TRBJ2-7, with D hard to call. The V end lost 1 base, the J end lost 5 bases, and 6 bases lay between the germline ends. The germline gives CDR1 SGHTA, CDR2 FQGNSA. This CDR3 is 12 amino acids long. The CDR3: CASSLVLNEQYF. The CDR3, as DNA: TGTGCCAGCAGCTTAGTCTTAAACGAGCAGTACTTC.

The J gene is TRBJ1-4, the V gene TRBV30, with D unresolved. The germline V and J ends were trimmed by 4 bases and 6 bases, with 18 bases remaining between them. The V gene's germline CDR1 is GTSNPN and CDR2 SVGIG (reference sequence). The CDR3 runs to 15 residues. The CDR3 DNA reads as TGTGCCTGGAATAGGAGGGAAGGAAATGATGAAAAACTGTTTTTT. Its protein product is CAWNRREGNDEKLFF.

The chain couples TRBV11-1 to TRBJ2-1; TRBD2 is a possible D gene (6 bases). V dropped 4 bases and J dropped 9 bases, with 13 bases sitting between them. The germline gives CDR1 SGHAT, CDR2 FQDESV (reference sequence). There are 13 residues in the CDR3. CDR3 protein: CASSSKLAGEQFF. The CDR3 DNA reads as TGTGCCAGCAGCTCAAAACTAGCTGGTGAGCAGTTCTTC.

This rearrangement joins TRBV25-1 to TRBJ1-4, with TRBD1 matching over 7 bases. Germline trimming cut 3 bases from V and 11 bases from J; bases unmatched to any gene: 12. CDR1 and CDR2 from the germline V gene are MGHDK and SYGVNS. This CDR3 spans 15 amino acids. CDR3 sequence reads: CASSDTGGGGKKLFF. In DNA, the CDR3 is TGTGCCAGCAGTGACACAGGAGGGGGCGGGAAGAAACTGTTTTTT.

The rearrangement joins TRBV25-1 to TRBJ1-4; D perhaps matches TRBD1 (5 bases). Germline CDR1 reads MGHDK; CDR2 reads SYGVNS. This CDR3 is 14 amino acids long. Trimming took 7 bases from V and 2 from J, leaving 11 bases between them. The CDR3, as DNA: TGTGCCAGCAAAGGAAGGGACACTAATGAAAAACTGTTTTTT. Protein: CASKGRDTNEKLFF.

This clone turned up a few times. The chain uses TRBV30 and TRBJ1-2, with a weak D call TRBD1 (5 bases). This CDR3 has 14 amino acids. Germline V gene lookup returns CDR1 GTSNPN and CDR2 SVGIG (reference sequence). With 2 bases removed from V and 5 bases from J, the gap between germline ends came to 15 bases. The CDR3 DNA reads as TGTGCCTGGAGTCAGGGCAGGGAGGTATATGGCTACACCTTC. It encodes CAWSQGREVYGYTF.

The DNA of the CDR3 is TGTGCCAGTAGCCTCACTCCGGGGGCAGGCGAGCAGTACTTC. It encodes CASSLTPGAGEQYF. The genes are TRBV19 and TRBJ2-7; perhaps D is TRBD1 or TRBD2 (6 bases each). The CDR3 has 14 residues. From germline, CDR1 is LNHDA and CDR2 SQIVND (reference sequence). Between the trimmed V and J ends, which lost 6 bases and 6 bases, there was a span of 18 bases.

This sequence joins TRBV7-3 and TRBJ2-1; TRBD2 aligns across 12 bases. This CDR3 region has 17 residues. V shed 2 bases and J 7 bases; nucleotides not matched to a gene: 9. Germline-derived CDR1 and CDR2 are SGHTA and FQGTGA. As DNA, the CDR3 is TGTGCCAGCAGCTTAGGGACTAGCGGGCGTATAGGGAATGAGCAGTTCTTC. Encoded protein: CASSLGTSGRIGNEQFF.

This clone was counted a few times. This rearrangement joins TRBV19 to TRBJ2-3, with D possibly TRBD1 on 6 matching bases. CDR1 is LNHDA and CDR2 is SQIVND in the germline V gene (reference sequence). The CDR3 runs 15 residues. V was clipped by 6 bases and J by 3 bases, with 16 bases between them. The CDR3 loop is CASRATGQGTDTQYF. CDR3 coding DNA: TGTGCCAGTAGGGCTACCGGGCAGGGGACAGATACGCAGTATTTT.

The table lists this clone with many counts. This sequence joins TRBV14 and TRBJ1-2, with D possibly being TRBD1 (5 bases). V lost 4 bases and J lost 4, with 13 bases in between. This CDR3 contains 14 residues. Germline CDR1 is SGHDN and CDR2 is FVKESK. DNA of the CDR3: TGTGCCAGCAGCCCAGGAGGCCAGGGCTATGGCTACACCTTC. Its protein product is CASSPGGQGYGYTF.

A few counts support this clone. The DNA of the CDR3 is TGTGCCAGCAGCCCCACCCCCCCAGCAGCCAAGCAGTACTTC. It translates to CASSPTPPAAKQYF. The V call is TRBV7-9, the J call TRBJ2-7; no reliable D call. Germline loops: CDR1 SEHNR, CDR2 FQNEAQ (reference sequence). Trimming removed 5 bases at V and 8 bases at J, with 19 bases between. This CDR3 has 14 residues.

About this clone itself: Compared with germline, one end of the junction differs, possibly owing to a read error. The chain links TRBV6-5 to TRBJ1-6; unclear D gene. Germline V gene data show CDR1 as MNHEY and CDR2 as SVGAGI. The CDR3 spans 16 residues. Written as DNA, the CDR3 is TGTGCCAGCAGGTACTCTTCGGGGTCGAGTAATTCACCCCTCCACTTT. Translating it yields CASRYSSGSSNSPLHF.

V and J are TRBV15 and TRBJ2-7; D gene ambiguous. There are 15 residues in the CDR3. Trimming removed 1 base from V and 2 bases from J, with 12 bases in between. CDR1 LNHNV and CDR2 YYDKDF come from the germline V gene (reference sequence). The CDR3 DNA reads as TGTGCCACCAGCAGAGCCTCCGCCGAAACCTACGAGCAGTACTTC. Its translation: CATSRASAETYEQYF.

The chain links TRBV5-1 to TRBJ2-5; D uncertain. CDR3 length: 11 amino acids. Germline V gives CDR1 SGHRS, CDR2 YFSETQ. V was clipped by 1 base and J by 10 bases, with 8 bases between them. The CDR3 protein is CASSLNVNQYF. The DNA for the CDR3 is TGCGCCAGCAGCTTGAATGTGAACCAGTACTTC.

Here the CDR3 DNA reads TGTGCCAGTAGTGACCAGGGCTACAATGAGCAGTTCTTC. Translating gives CASSDQGYNEQFF. The chain employs TRBV19 and TRBJ2-1; maybe TRBD1 (5 bases). The ends were cut back, 5 bases at V and 3 bases at J, with 8 bases in the middle. CDR3 size: 13 residues. Germline V CDR1 and CDR2: LNHDA, SQIVND (reference sequence).

The CDR3 DNA reads as TGCGCCAGCAGCCAAGGGGAAGGGCCCAGGGCGAACACTGAAGCTTTCTTT. Amino acids: CASSQGEGPRANTEAFF. The chain recombines TRBV4-1 with TRBJ1-1; tentative D call: TRBD1 (5 bases). The V end was cut by 1 base, the J end by 1 base, with 16 bases between. CDR3 length: 17 amino acids. CDR1 and CDR2 from the germline V gene are MGHRA and YSYEKL.

This chain connects TRBV9 to TRBJ2-7; possible D gene TRBD2, 5 bases. V lost 0 bases and J 4 bases, leaving 14 bases between the germline ends. CDR3 length: 15 residues. CDR1 and CDR2 (germline): SGDLS, YYNGEE. The CDR3, as DNA: TGTGCCAGCAGCGTAGATCCTAGCCGGGTATACGAGCAGTACTTC. This encodes CASSVDPSRVYEQYF. Full variable domain (missing parts from reference TRBV9 and TRBJ2-7): DSGVTQTPKHLITATGQRVTLRCSPRSGDLSVYWYQQSLDQGLQFLIQYYNGEERAKGNILERFSAQQFPDLHSELNLSSLELGDSALYFCASSVDPSRVYEQYFGPGTRLTVT.

There are a few counts of this clone. This chain connects TRBV11-1 to TRBJ1-6, with unresolved D. This CDR3 has 14 residues. V lost 2 bases and J lost 4, with 6 bases in between. In germline, CDR1 is SGHAT, CDR2 FQDESV (reference sequence). Here the CDR3 DNA reads TGTGCCAGCAGCTTAAGGCGGTATAATTCACCCCTCCACTTT. Encoded protein: CASSLRRYNSPLHF.

This chain joins TRBV28 and TRBJ1-2, with TRBD1 as a possible D gene (5 bases). V dropped 6 bases and J dropped 7 bases, with 12 bases sitting between them. Looked up from germline, CDR1 is MDHEN and CDR2 is SYDVKM. The CDR3 has 12 amino acids. In nucleotides, the CDR3 is TGTGCCAGCAGCCGCAGGGCGGCTGGCTACACCTTC. It specifies CASSRRAAGYTF.

The chain combines TRBV7-9 with TRBJ2-5; 7 bases are shared with TRBD1. The CDR3 runs to 14 residues. From germline, CDR1 is SEHNR and CDR2 FQNEAQ (reference sequence). V lost 6 bases, J lost 3 bases, and 7 bases stayed unmatched. The CDR3 is CASSWTGTEETQYF. The CDR3 nucleotides are TGTGCCAGCAGTTGGACCGGGACAGAAGAGACCCAGTACTTC.

A few counts support this clone. V usage is TRBV5-1 and J usage is TRBJ2-7; D is unclear. CDR3 length equals 12 residues. Germline V gene lookup returns CDR1 SGHRS and CDR2 YFSETQ. Trimming removed 2 bases at V and 0 bases at J, with 3 bases between. CDR3 region: CASSFSSYEQYF. For the CDR3, the DNA is TGCGCCAGCAGCTTTAGCTCCTACGAGCAGTACTTC.

The genes are TRBV20-1 and TRBJ2-1; D uncertain. This CDR3 comprises 11 residues. V gave up 1 base and J gave up 7 bases, with 5 bases separating them. The germline gives CDR1 DFQATT, CDR2 SNEGSKA (reference sequence). CDR3 amino acids: CSARAQNEQFF. CDR3 DNA: TGCAGTGCTAGAGCCCAGAATGAGCAGTTCTTC.

This clone was detected once. The V call is TRBV10-3, the J call TRBJ2-3; TRBD2 aligns across 12 bases. In germline, CDR1 is ENHRY, CDR2 SYGVKD. CDR3 length: 15 amino acids. V dropped 4 bases and J dropped 4; count of bases not matched to a gene: 3. CDR3 sequence reads: CAISGSSGGADTQYF. CDR3 in DNA: TGTGCCATCAGTGGCTCTAGCGGGGGGGCAGATACGCAGTATTTT.

The genes are TRBV9 and TRBJ1-1; unclear D gene. Germline CDR1 SGDLS, CDR2 YYNGEE. The germline V and J ends were trimmed by 4 bases and 5 bases, with 15 bases remaining between them. The CDR3 runs to 14 residues. CDR3 residues: CASSTRASGTEAFF. In nucleotides, the CDR3 is TGTGCCAGCAGCACCCGGGCCTCTGGGACTGAAGCTTTCTTT.